This T cell receptor (beta chain) was documented in a study of cytomegalovirus exposure and HLA in healthy donors. The V gene's germline CDR1 is LNHDA and CDR2 SQIVND (reference sequence). CDR3 size: 13 residues. Germline trimming cut 5 bases from V and 10 bases from J; bases unmatched to any gene: 8. General observations from the study: The presence/absence work took it that sequencing depth was about the same across donors. It was confirmed in vitro that a few of the CMV-associated chains were specific for CMV antigens. A later analysis reported that several of the most significant clusters appeared to be linked to common viral pathogens, among them Epstein-Barr virus.

This clone was seen a few times. Its antigen is unknown. The PCR made use of 60 Vbeta and 13 Jbeta primers. Some clones are missing from TCRdb's copy, which holds only in-frame ones; the method was immunoSEQ multiplex PCR. The table has 30,000 to 45,000 clones, over 40% seen once. This clonotype was sampled from a woman in her forties in good health and CMV-seropositive. What was sequenced was PBMCs. The J gene is TRBJ1-1, the V gene TRBV19; TRBD1 agrees at 9 bases. The CDR3 coding sequence is TGTGCCAGTAGTCCCTGGACAGGGGATAGAGCTTTCTTT. It yields the protein CASSPWTGDRAFF.